The source of this T cell receptor (beta chain) is a study of blood T cell repertoires in COVID-19. Germline CDR1 is MDHEN and CDR2 is SYDVKM. The V gene lost 4 bases and the J gene lost 0 bases, with 13 bases spanning the gap. The length of the CDR3 is 15 residues. Profiled with immunoSEQ multiplex PCR; TCRdb holds only in-frame clones, not every one. This table has about 210,000 clones, 86% appearing once. Sequences were obtained from PBMCs or T cells enriched from blood (not recorded which). The TCR was taken from a woman aged 40 to 50 in a cohort exposed to, infected with or recovered from COVID-19 (not recorded which). The rearrangement links TRBV28 to TRBJ2-7, with a tentative D call TRBD2 (5 bases). CDR3 coding DNA: TGTGCCAGCAGTTCTAGAGGGTTGGGCTCCTACGAGCAGTACTTC. It encodes CASSSRGLGSYEQYF.